This is a list of T cell receptor beta chains from one sample in a study of monozygotic twins with inflammatory bowel disease. TCRdb re-called the 5' RACE reads and shows each CDR3 protein once, DNA omitted. This sample contains over 200,000 distinct CDR3 sequences. Sequencing input: blood. Receptor source: a human donor with ulcerative colitis or Crohn's disease, or a healthy co-twin of an affected twin (not recorded which). Each CDR3 is given with its conserved first and last residue.

V: TRBV3-1
J: TRBJ2-7
CDR3: CASSQTPDRGGEEQYF

V: TRBV6-5
J: TRBJ1-1
CDR3: CASSYLRGTEAFF

V: TRBV5-6
J: TRBJ1-1
CDR3: CASSYRGLGTEAFF

V: TRBV3-1
J: TRBJ1-2
CDR3: CASSRDGGSGTYGYTF

V: TRBV7-8
J: TRBJ1-2
CDR3: CASIPSGGGYGYTF

V: TRBV6-1
J: TRBJ2-5
CDR3: CASSDGTGWETQYF

V: TRBV25-1
J: TRBJ1-2
CDR3: CASSEPFYGYTF

V: TRBV5-1
J: TRBJ2-5
CDR3: CASSRVRAQQETQYF

V: TRBV20-1
J: TRBJ1-1
CDR3: CSAPQGEVTEAFF

V: TRBV11-2
J: TRBJ2-2
CDR3: CASSTGTGELFF

V: TRBV5-5
J: TRBJ2-3
CDR3: CASSGQRGLDTQYF

V: TRBV18
J: TRBJ1-5
CDR3: CASSPSRVGEPQHF

V: TRBV9
J: TRBJ1-5
CDR3: CASSAGQGLSNQPQHF

V: TRBV3-1
J: TRBJ2-2
CDR3: CASSQDWGTETNTGELFF

V: TRBV11-2
J: TRBJ1-2
CDR3: CASSWSPGTEVYTF

V: TRBV2
J: TRBJ2-1
CDR3: CASSEEGQGNEQFF

V: TRBV6-5
J: TRBJ2-3
CDR3: CASSYSGLAGGDTQYF

V: TRBV12-3/TRBV12-4
J: TRBJ2-2
CDR3: CASRAISGTANTGELFF

V: TRBV7-9
J: TRBJ1-5
CDR3: CASSLVTGYVNQPQHF

V: TRBV18
J: TRBJ1-1
CDR3: CASSPVLGEAFF

V: TRBV5-1
J: TRBJ2-7
CDR3: CASSLAPGQGYEQYF